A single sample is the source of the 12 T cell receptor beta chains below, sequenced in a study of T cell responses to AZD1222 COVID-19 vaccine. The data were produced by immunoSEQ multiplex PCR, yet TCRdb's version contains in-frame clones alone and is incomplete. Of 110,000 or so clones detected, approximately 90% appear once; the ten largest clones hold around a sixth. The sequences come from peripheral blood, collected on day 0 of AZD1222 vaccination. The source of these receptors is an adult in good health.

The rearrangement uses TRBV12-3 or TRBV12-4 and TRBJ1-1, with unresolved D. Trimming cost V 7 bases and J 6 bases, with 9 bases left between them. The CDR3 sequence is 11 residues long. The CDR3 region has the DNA TGTGCCAGCACTAAACTGGCTGAAGCTTTCTTT. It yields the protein CASTKLAEAFF.

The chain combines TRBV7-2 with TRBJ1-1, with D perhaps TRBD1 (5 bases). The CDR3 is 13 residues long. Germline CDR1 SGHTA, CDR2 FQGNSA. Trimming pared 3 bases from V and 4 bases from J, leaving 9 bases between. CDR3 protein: CASSFSGVTEAFF. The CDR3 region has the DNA TGTGCCAGCAGCTTTTCGGGGGTCACTGAAGCTTTCTTT.

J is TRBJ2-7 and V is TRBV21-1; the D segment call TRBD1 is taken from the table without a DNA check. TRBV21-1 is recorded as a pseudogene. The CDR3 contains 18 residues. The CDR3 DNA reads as TGTGCCAGCAGCAAAGCGCTGAGGCCCCGGACAGGGAACAACGAGCAGTACGTC. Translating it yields CASSKALRPRTGNNEQYV.

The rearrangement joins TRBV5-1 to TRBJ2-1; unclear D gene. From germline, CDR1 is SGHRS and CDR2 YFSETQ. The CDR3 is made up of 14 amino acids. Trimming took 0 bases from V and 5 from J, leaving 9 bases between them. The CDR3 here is CASSLEWADNEQFF. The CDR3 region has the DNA TGCGCCAGCAGCTTGGAATGGGCTGACAATGAGCAGTTCTTC. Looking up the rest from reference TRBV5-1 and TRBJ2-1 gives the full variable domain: KAGVTQTPRYLIKTRGQQVTLSCSPISGHRSVSWYQQTPGQGLQFLFEYFSETQRNKGNFPGRFSGRQFSNSRSEMNVSTLELGDSALYLCASSLEWADNEQFFGPGTRLTVL.

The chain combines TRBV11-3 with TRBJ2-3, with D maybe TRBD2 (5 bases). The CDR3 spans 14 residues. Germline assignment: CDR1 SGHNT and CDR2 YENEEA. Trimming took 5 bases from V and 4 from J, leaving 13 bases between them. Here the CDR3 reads CASSGRTEADTQYF. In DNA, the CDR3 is TGTGCCAGCAGCGGACGGACGGAGGCAGATACGCAGTATTTT.

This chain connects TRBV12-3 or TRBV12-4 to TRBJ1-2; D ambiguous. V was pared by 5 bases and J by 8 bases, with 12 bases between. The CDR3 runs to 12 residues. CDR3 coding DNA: TGTGCCAGCAGTCGCGTCCTAGTCGGCTACACCTTC. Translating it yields CASSRVLVGYTF.

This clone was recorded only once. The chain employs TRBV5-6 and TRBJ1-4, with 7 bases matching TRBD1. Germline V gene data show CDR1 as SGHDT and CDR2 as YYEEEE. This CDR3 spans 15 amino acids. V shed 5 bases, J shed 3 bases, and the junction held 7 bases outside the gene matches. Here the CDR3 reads CASRFGGTANEKLFF. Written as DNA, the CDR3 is TGTGCCAGCAGGTTTGGGGGGACAGCTAATGAAAAACTGTTTTTT.

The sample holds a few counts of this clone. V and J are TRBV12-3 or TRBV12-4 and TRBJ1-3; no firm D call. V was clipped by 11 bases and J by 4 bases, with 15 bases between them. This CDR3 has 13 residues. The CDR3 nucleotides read TGTGCCCCTAGCTGTGAGGCGGGAAACACCATATATTTT. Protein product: CAPSCEAGNTIYF.

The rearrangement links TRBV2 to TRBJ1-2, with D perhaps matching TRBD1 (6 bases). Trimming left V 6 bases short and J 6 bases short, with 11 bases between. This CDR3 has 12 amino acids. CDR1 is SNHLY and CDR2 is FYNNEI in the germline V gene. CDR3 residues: CASRVGTHGYTF. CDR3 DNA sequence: TGTGCCAGCAGGGTAGGGACACATGGCTACACCTTC. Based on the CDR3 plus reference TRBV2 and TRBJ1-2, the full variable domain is EPEVTQTPSHQVTQMGQEVILRCVPISNHLYFYWYRQILGQKVEFLVSFYNNEISEKSEIFDDQFSVERPDGSNFTLKIRSTKLEDSAMYFCASRVGTHGYTFGSGTRLTVV.

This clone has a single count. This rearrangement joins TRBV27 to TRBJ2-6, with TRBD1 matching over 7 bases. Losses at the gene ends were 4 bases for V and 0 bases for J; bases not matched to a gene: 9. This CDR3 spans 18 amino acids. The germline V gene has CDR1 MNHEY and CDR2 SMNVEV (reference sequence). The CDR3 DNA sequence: TGTGCCAGCAGTTCTCCCGGGACAGTAGACTCTGGGGCCAACGTCCTGACTTTC. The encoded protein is CASSSPGTVDSGANVLTF.

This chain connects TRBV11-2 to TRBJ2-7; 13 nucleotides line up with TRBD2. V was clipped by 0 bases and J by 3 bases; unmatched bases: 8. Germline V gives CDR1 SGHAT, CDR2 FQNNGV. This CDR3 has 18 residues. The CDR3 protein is CASSLDRPGLAGVYEQYF. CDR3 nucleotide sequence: TGTGCCAGCAGCTTAGACCGACCCGGACTAGCGGGGGTCTACGAGCAGTACTTC. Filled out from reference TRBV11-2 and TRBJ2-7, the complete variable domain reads EAGVAQSPRYKIIEKRQSVAFWCNPISGHATLYWYQQILGQGPKLLIQFQNNGVVDDSQLPKDRFSAERLKGVDSTLKIQPAKLEDSAVYLCASSLDRPGLAGVYEQYFGPGTRLTVT.

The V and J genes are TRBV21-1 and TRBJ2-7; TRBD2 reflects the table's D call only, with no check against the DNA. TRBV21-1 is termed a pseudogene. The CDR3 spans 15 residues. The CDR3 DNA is TGTGCCAGCAGCCAAAAAGAGGCGGGGGTCTACGAGCAGTACGTC. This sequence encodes CASSQKEAGVYEQYV.